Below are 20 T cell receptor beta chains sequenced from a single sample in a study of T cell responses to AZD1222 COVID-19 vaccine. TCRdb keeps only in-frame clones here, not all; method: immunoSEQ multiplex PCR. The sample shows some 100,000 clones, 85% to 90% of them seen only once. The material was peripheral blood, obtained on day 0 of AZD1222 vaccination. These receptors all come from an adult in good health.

The chain's CDR3 is CASSRTGGPYEQYF. The CDR3 nucleotides read TGTGCCAGCAGCCGGACAGGGGGTCCCTACGAGCAGTACTTC. The gene calls are TRBV11-2 and TRBJ2-7, with 10 bases identical to TRBD1. Per the germline V gene, CDR1 is SGHAT and CDR2 is FQNNGV. V lost 5 bases to trimming and J lost 2 bases; unmatched junction nucleotides: 3. The CDR3 contains 14 residues.

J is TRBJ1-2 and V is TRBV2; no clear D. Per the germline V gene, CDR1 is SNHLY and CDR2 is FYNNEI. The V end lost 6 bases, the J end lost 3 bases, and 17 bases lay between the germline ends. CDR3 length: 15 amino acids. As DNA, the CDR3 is TGTGCCAGCAGCCCCAACACGTACTCGGACTATGGCTACACCTTC. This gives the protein CASSPNTYSDYGYTF.

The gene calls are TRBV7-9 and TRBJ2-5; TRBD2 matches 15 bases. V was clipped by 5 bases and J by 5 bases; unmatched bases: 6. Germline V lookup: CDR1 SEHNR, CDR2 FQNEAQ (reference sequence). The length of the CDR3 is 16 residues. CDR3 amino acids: CASSTGLAGGGETQYF. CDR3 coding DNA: TGTGCCAGCAGCACCGGACTAGCGGGAGGGGGTGAGACCCAGTACTTC.

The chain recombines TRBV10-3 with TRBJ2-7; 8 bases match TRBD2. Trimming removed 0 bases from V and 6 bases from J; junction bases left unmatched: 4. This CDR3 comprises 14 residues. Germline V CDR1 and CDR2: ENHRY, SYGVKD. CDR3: CAISESALAGEQYF. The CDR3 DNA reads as TGTGCCATCAGTGAGTCCGCGCTAGCGGGCGAGCAGTACTTC.

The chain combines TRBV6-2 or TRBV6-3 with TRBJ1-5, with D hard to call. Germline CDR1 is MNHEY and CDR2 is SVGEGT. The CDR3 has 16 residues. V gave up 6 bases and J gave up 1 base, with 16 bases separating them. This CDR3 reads CASSPAAKTSNQPQHF. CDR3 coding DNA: TGTGCCAGCAGCCCCGCCGCCAAGACAAGCAATCAGCCCCAGCATTTT.

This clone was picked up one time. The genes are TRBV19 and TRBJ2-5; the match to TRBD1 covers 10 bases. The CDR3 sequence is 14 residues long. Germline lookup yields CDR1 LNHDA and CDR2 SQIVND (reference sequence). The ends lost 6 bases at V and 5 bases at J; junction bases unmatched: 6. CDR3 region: CASSDRGRAETQYF. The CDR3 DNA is TGTGCCAGTAGCGACAGGGGGCGGGCTGAGACCCAGTACTTC.

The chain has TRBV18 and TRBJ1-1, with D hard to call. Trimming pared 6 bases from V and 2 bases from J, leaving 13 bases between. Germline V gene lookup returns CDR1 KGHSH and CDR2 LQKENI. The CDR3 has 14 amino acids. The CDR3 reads CASSPSGENTEAFF. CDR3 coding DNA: TGTGCCAGCTCCCCCAGCGGGGAAAACACTGAAGCTTTCTTT.

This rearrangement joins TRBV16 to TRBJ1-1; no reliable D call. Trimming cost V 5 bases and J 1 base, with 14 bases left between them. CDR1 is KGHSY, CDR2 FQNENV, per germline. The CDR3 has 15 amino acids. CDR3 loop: CASSYAGRGNTEAFF. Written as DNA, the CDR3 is TGTGCCAGCAGCTACGCCGGGCGAGGGAACACTGAAGCTTTCTTT. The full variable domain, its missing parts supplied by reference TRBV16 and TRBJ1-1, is GEEVAQTPKHLVRGEGQKAKLYCAPIKGHSYVFWYQQVLKNEFKFLISFQNENVFDETGMPKERFSAKCLPNSPCSLEIQATKLEDSAVYFCASSYAGRGNTEAFFGQGTRLTVV.

The CDR3 DNA follows: TGTGCCAGCAGCTTGGAGGGGAGCTATGGCTACACCTTC. Translating it yields CASSLEGSYGYTF. The chain employs TRBV5-4 and TRBJ1-2; possible D gene TRBD1, 5 bases. V was clipped by 0 bases and J by 4 bases, with 7 bases between them. The CDR3 is made up of 13 amino acids. The germline CDR1 and CDR2 sequences are SGHNT and YYREEE (reference sequence).

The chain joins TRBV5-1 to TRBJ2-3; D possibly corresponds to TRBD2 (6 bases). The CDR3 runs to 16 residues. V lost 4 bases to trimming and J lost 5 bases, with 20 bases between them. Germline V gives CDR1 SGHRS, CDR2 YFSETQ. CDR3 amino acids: CASSLGAGTTGDTQYF. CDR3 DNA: TGCGCCAGCAGCCTAGGGGCGGGGACGACGGGAGATACGCAGTATTTT.

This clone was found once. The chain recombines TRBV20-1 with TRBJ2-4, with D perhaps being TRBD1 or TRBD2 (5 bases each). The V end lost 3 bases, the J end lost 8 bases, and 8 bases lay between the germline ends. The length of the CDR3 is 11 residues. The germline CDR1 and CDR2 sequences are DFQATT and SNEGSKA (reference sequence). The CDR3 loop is CSASVGDIQYF. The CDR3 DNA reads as TGCAGTGCTAGCGTGGGGGACATTCAGTACTTC.

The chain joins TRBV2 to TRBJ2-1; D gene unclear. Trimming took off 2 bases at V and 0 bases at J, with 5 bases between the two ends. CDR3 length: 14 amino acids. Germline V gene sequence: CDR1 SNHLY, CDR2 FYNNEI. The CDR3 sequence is CASSERSSYNEQFF. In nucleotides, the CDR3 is TGTGCCAGCAGTGAACGGAGCTCCTACAATGAGCAGTTCTTC.

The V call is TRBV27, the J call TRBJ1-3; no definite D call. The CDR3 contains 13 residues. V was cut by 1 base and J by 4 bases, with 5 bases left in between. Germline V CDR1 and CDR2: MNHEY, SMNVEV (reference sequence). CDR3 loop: CASSLLEGNTIYF. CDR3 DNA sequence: TGTGCCAGCAGTTTATTGGAGGGAAACACCATATATTTT.

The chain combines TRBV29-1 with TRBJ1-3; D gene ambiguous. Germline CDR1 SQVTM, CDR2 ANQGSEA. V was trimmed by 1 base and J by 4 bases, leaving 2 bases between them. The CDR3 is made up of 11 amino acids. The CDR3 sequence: CSVEAGNTIYF. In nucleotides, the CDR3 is TGCAGCGTTGAAGCGGGAAACACCATATATTTT.

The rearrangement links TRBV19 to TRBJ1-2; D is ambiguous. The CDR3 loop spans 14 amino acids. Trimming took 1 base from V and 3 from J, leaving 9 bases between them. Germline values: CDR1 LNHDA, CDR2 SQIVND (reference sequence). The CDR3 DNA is TGTGCCAGTAGTATAGCGGGAGCTTACTATGGCTACACCTTC. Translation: CASSIAGAYYGYTF.

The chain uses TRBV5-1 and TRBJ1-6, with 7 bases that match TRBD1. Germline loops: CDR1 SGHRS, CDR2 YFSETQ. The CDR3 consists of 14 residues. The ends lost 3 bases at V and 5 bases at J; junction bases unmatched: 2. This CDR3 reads CASSSGQNNSPLHF. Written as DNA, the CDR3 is TGCGCCAGCAGCTCGGGACAGAATAATTCACCCCTCCACTTT.

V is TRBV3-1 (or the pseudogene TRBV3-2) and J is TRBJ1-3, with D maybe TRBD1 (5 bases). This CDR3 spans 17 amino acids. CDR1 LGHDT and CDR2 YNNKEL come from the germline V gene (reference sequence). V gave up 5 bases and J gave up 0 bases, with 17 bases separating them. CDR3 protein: CASSGGGARFSGNTIYF. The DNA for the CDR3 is TGTGCCAGCAGCGGGGGAGGAGCGCGATTCTCTGGAAACACCATATATTTT.

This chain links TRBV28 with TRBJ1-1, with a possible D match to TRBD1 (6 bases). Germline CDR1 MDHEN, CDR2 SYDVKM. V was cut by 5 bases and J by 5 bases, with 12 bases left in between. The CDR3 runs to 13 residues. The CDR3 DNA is TGTGCCAGCAGTAGCAGGGGTAGGACTGAAGCTTTCTTT. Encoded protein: CASSSRGRTEAFF.

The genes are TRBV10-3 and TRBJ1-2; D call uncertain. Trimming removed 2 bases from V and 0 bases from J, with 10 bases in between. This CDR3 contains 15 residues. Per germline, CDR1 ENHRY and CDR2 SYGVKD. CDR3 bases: TGTGCCATCAGTGAGCGAGACAAGACTAACTATGGCTACACCTTC. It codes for CAISERDKTNYGYTF.

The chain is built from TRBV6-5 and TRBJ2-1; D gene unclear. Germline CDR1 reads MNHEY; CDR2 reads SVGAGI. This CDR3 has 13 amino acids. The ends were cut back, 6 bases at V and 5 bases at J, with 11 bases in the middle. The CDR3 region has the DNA TGTGCCAGCAGCCGCGGCAGCAACAATGAGCAGTTCTTC. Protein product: CASSRGSNNEQFF.